This T cell receptor (beta chain) came from a study of CD8 T cell repertoires and HIV-1 epitope variants. Study summary: Each of Twenty-five Gag and Nef epitope peptides stimulated a separate culture. Cultures ran more than nine days, with IL-2, IL-7 and IL-15 added on days 3 and 7. Separate from the cultures, 1M uncultured T cells served as baseline.

This table comes from immunoSEQ multiplex PCR, and its TCRdb copy is limited to in-frame clones, with some not included. The sample has under 7,000 clones, about 60% seen once. As for this clone: Its antigen is currently unknown.

In germline, CDR1 is LNHDA, CDR2 SQIVND (reference sequence). This CDR3 is built from 17 residues. The V segment lost 3 bases and the J segment 4 bases; nucleotides outside the gene matches: 8. The sample consisted of cultured CD8+ T cells derived from PBMCs. The chain carries TRBV19 and TRBJ2-5; 13 nucleotides match TRBD2. This TCR came from a male donor with HIV. The CDR3 DNA is TGTGCCAGTAGTATGCGGACTAGCGGGAGTTTAATAGAGACCCAGTACTTC. Translated: CASSMRTSGSLIETQYF.